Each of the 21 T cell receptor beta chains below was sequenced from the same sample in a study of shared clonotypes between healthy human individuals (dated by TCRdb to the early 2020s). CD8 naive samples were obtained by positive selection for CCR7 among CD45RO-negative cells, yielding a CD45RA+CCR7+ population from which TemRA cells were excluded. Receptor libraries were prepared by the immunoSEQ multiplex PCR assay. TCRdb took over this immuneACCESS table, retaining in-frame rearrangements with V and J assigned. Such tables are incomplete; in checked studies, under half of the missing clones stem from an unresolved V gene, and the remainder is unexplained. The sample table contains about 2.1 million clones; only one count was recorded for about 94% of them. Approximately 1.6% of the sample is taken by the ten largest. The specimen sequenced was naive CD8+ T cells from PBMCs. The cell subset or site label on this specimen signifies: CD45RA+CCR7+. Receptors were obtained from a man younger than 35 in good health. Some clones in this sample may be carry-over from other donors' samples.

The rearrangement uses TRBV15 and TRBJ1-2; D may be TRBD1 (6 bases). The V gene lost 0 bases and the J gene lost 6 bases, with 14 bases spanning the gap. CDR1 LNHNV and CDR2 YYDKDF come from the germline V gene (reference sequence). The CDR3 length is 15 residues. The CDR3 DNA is TGTGCCACCAGCAGAGATCGGACAGAAGCTAATGGCTACACCTTC. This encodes CATSRDRTEANGYTF.

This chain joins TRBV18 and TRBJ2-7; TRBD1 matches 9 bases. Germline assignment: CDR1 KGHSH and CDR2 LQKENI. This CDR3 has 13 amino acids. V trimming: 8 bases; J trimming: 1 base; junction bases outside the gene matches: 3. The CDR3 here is CASNDRGSYEQYF. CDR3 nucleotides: TGTGCCAGCAACGACAGGGGGTCCTACGAGCAGTACTTC.

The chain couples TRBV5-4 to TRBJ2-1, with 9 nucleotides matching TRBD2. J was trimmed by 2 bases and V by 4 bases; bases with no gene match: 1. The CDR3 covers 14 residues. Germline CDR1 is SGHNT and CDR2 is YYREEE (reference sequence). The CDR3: CASSRTSAYNEQFF. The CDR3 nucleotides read TGTGCCAGCAGCCGGACTAGCGCCTACAATGAGCAGTTCTTC.

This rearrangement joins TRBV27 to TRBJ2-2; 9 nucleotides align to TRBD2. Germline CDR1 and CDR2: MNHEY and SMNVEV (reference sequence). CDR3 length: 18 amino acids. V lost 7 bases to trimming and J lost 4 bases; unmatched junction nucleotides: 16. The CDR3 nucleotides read TGTGCCAGCACGGGACATTATGGAGCGGGGGGCATCACCGGGGAGCTGTTTTTT. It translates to CASTGHYGAGGITGELFF.

CDR3 nucleotides: TGTGCCAGCAGCTTACCCCGAGGGACAGGGGGCAGGAGAGAGGCTTTCTTT. Translation gives CASSLPRGTGGRREAFF. The chain employs TRBV11-1 and TRBJ1-1, with 12 bases lining up with TRBD1. The trim removed 2 bases at V and 11 bases at J, leaving 15 bases unmatched. Germline CDR1 SGHAT, CDR2 FQDESV (reference sequence). The CDR3 runs 17 residues.

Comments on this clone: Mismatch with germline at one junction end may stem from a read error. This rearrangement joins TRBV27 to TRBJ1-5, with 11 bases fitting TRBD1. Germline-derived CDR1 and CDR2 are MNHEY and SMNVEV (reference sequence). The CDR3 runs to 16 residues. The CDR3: CASSFGTGGSTQPQHF. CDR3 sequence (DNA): TGTGCCAGCAGTTTTGGGACAGGGGGTAGCACTCAGCCCCAGCATTTT.

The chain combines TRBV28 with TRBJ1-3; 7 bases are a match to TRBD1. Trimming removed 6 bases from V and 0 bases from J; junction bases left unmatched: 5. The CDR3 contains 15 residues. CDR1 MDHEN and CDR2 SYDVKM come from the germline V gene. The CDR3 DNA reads TGTGCCAGCAGCATCAGGGGGGGCTCTGGAAACACCATATATTTT. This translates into CASSIRGGSGNTIYF. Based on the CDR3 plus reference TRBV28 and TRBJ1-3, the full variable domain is DVKVTQSSRYLVKRTGEKVFLECVQDMDHENMFWYRQDPGLGLRLIYFSYDVKMKEKGDIPEGYSVSREKKERFSLILESASTNQTSMYLCASSIRGGSGNTIYFGEGSWLTVV.

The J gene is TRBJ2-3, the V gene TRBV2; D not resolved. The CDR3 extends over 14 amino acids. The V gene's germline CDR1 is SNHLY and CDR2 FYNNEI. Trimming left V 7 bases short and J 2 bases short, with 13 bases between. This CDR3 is CASTPPADTDTQYF. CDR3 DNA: TGTGCCAGCACGCCCCCGGCCGACACAGATACGCAGTATTTT.

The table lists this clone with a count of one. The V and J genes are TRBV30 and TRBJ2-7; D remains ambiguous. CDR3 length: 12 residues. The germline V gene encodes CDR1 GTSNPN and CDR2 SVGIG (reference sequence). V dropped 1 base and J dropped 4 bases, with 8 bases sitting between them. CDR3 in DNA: TGTGCCTGGAGTGCCAGAGAATACGAGCAGTACTTC. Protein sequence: CAWSAREYEQYF.

CDR3 coding DNA: TGTGCCAGCAGCCAAAAGCCCCCACTAGCGGGAGGGAGGTATGAGCAGTTCTTC. This translates into CASSQKPPLAGGRYEQFF. The chain has TRBV4-2 and TRBJ2-1; 13 nucleotides align to TRBD2. V was clipped by 2 bases and J by 8 bases; unmatched bases: 12. Germline V CDR1 and CDR2: LGHNA, YNFKEQ. This CDR3 has 18 amino acids.

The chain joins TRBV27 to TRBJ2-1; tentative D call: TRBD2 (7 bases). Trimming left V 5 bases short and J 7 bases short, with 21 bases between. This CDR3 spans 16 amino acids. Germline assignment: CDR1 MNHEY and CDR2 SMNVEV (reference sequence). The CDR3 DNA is TGTGCCAGCAGTCCCCTCCTAGCGGACACAGGGAATGAGCAGTTCTTC. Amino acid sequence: CASSPLLADTGNEQFF.

CDR3 nucleotide sequence: TGTGCCACCGCATCCCAGGGGTGGCGGAACACCGGGGAGCTGTTTTTT. Translated, it gives CATASQGWRNTGELFF. The chain carries TRBV28 and TRBJ2-2, with D perhaps TRBD1 (6 bases). The CDR3 contains 16 residues. The ends were cut back, 10 bases at V and 1 base at J, with 19 bases in the middle. Germline CDR1 is MDHEN and CDR2 is SYDVKM.

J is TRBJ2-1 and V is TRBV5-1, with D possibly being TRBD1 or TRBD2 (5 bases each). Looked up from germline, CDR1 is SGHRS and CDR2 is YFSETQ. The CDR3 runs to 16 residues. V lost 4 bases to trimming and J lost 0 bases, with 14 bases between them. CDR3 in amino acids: CASSLVGAISYNEQFF. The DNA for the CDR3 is TGCGCCAGCAGCCTCGTCGGGGCCATCTCCTACAATGAGCAGTTCTTC.

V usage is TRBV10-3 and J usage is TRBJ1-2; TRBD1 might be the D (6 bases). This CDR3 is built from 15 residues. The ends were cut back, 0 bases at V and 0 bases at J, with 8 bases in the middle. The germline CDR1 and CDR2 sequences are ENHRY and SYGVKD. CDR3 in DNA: TGTGCCATCAGTGAGTCGGGGGCCGCTAACTATGGCTACACCTTC. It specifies CAISESGAANYGYTF.

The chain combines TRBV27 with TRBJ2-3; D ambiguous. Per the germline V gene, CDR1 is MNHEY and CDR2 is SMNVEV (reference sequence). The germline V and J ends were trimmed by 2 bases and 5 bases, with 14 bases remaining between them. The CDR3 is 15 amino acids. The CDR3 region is CASSLLMTVKDTQYF. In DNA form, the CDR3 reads TGTGCCAGCAGTTTACTGATGACCGTTAAAGATACGCAGTATTTT.

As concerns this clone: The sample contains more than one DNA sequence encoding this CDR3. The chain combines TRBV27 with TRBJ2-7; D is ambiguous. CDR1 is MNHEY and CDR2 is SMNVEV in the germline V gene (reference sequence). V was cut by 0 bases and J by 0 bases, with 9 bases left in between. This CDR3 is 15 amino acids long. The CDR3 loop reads CASSLSVGRSYEQYF. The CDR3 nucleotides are TGTGCCAGCAGTTTATCAGTCGGTCGCTCCTACGAGCAGTACTTC.

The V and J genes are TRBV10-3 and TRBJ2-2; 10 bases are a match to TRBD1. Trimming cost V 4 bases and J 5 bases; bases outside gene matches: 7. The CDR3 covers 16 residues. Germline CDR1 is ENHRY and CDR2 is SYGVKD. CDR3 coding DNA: TGTGCCATCAGTGCGTCGGGACAGGGGTGGACCGGGGAGCTGTTTTTT. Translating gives CAISASGQGWTGELFF.

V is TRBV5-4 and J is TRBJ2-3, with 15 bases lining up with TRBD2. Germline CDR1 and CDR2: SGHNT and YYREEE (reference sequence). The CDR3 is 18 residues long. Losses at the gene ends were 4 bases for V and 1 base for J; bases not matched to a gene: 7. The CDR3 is CASSPGLAGGPGTDTQYF. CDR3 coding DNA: TGTGCCAGCAGCCCTGGACTAGCGGGAGGGCCGGGCACAGATACGCAGTATTTT.

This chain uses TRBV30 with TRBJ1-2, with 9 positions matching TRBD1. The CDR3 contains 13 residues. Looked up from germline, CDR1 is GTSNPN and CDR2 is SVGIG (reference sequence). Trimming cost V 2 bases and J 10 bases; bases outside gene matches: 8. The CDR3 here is CAWSYGTGPVYTF. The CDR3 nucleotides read TGTGCCTGGAGTTACGGGACAGGGCCTGTCTACACCTTC.

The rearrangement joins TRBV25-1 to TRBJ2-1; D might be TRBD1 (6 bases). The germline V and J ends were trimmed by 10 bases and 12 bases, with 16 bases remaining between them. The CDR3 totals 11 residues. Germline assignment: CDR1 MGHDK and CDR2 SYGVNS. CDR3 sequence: CATQRGGGQFF. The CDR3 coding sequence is TGTGCCACCCAGAGAGGGGGTGGGCAGTTCTTC.

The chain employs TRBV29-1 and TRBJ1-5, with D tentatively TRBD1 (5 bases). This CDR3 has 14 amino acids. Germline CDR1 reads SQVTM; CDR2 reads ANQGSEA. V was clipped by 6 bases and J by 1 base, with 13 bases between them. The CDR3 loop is CSVNFGGSNQPQHF. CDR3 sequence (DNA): TGCAGCGTCAACTTTGGGGGGAGCAATCAGCCCCAGCATTTT.